The 12 T cell receptor beta chains reported below all come from one sample, sequenced in a study of identical twins. TCRdb re-called the 5' RACE reads through MiXCR, storing one row per CDR3 protein. The sample has about 520,000 distinct CDR3 sequences, 22% seen once. These data are also associated with another study on T cells expressing NK-cell markers.

Sequenced material: CD4+ T cells sorted from blood. These receptors came from a woman aged 18-29 years in good health.

This rearrangement joins TRBV5-5 to TRBJ2-3; D gene uncertain. The V end was cut by 0 bases, the J end by 2 bases, with 10 bases between. Germline CDR1 is SGHKS and CDR2 is YYEKEE (reference sequence). CDR3 size: 15 residues. In DNA form, the CDR3 reads TGTGCCAGCAGCTTGGGCAGCTTGAACACAGATACGCAGTATTTT. The encoded protein is CASSLGSLNTDTQYF.

The chain carries TRBV5-8 and TRBJ1-2; no firm D call. This CDR3 contains 14 residues. Per the germline V gene, CDR1 is SGHTS and CDR2 is YDEGEE. With 4 bases removed from V and 1 base from J, the gap between germline ends came to 11 bases. CDR3 sequence: CASSRRTDNYGYTF. DNA for the CDR3: TGTGCCAGCAGCCGTCGGACGGATAACTATGGCTACACCTTC.

The chain employs TRBV6-1 and TRBJ2-3; 8 bases align to TRBD2. This CDR3 region has 16 residues. Germline-derived CDR1 and CDR2 are MNHNS and SASEGT. Losses at the gene ends were 4 bases for V and 6 bases for J; bases not matched to a gene: 12. The DNA for the CDR3 is TGTGCCAGCAGTGGCCCACGGGGGGGCTCGTGGGATACGCAGTATTTT. Its protein is CASSGPRGGSWDTQYF.

This clonotype was counted a few times. This rearrangement joins TRBV10-3 to TRBJ1-1; D is perhaps TRBD1 (5 bases). In germline, CDR1 is ENHRY, CDR2 SYGVKD. V lost 3 bases to trimming and J lost 6 bases, with 8 bases between them. The CDR3 spans 12 residues. CDR3 bases: TGTGCCATCAGTGAATGGGGGGCTGAAGCTTTCTTT. Protein product: CAISEWGAEAFF.

This clonotype was seen repeatedly, ten times or more. The chain is built from TRBV7-8 and TRBJ2-3; TRBD2 is a possible D gene (6 bases). Trimming removed 5 bases at V and 6 bases at J, with 12 bases between. Germline V gene data show CDR1 as SGHVS and CDR2 as FQNEAQ. This CDR3 has 13 amino acids. The CDR3 protein is CASSPGRGDTQYF. As DNA, the CDR3 is TGTGCCAGCAGCCCCGGTCGGGGGGATACGCAGTATTTT.

There are a few counts of this clonotype. The V and J genes are TRBV20-1 and TRBJ1-1; maybe TRBD1 (6 bases). The CDR3 is 14 amino acids. Germline assignment: CDR1 DFQATT and CDR2 SNEGSKA (reference sequence). With 0 bases removed from V and 0 bases from J, the gap between germline ends came to 8 bases. DNA for the CDR3: TGCAGTGCTAGAGAAGGGGGTTTGAACACTGAAGCTTTCTTT. This codes for CSAREGGLNTEAFF.

This clonotype was picked up a small number of times. V usage is TRBV10-3 and J usage is TRBJ2-3, with D tentatively TRBD2 (5 bases). The CDR3 contains 14 residues. V lost 6 bases to trimming and J lost 2 bases, with 12 bases between them. Germline CDR1 is ENHRY and CDR2 is SYGVKD. For the CDR3, the DNA is TGTGCCATCAGGCACCGGGAAGCCACAGATACGCAGTATTTT. Amino acids: CAIRHREATDTQYF.

This clonotype was detected only a few times. The chain has TRBV29-1 and TRBJ1-1; no definite D call. V lost 5 bases and J 1 base, leaving 11 bases between the germline ends. Germline CDR1 SQVTM, CDR2 ANQGSEA. The CDR3 extends over 13 amino acids. Written as DNA, the CDR3 is TGCAGCGTTAGGTTGGGAGGGAACACTGAAGCTTTCTTT. This sequence encodes CSVRLGGNTEAFF.

This chain joins TRBV20-1 and TRBJ1-4; TRBD1 is a possible D gene (5 bases). Germline assignment: CDR1 DFQATT and CDR2 SNEGSKA (reference sequence). The CDR3 sequence is 12 residues long. Deletions cut 6 bases from V and 4 bases from J, with 9 bases between. CDR3 in DNA: TGCAGTGCCGACAGAATTAATGAAAAACTGTTTTTT. Amino acid sequence: CSADRINEKLFF.

This clonotype has a handful of counts. The gene calls are TRBV20-1 and TRBJ2-5; D might be TRBD1 (6 bases). The CDR3 extends over 14 amino acids. Trimming pared 5 bases from V and 1 base from J, leaving 14 bases between. Germline CDR1 is DFQATT and CDR2 is SNEGSKA (reference sequence). This chain's CDR3 is CSAYRDTAQETQYF. For the CDR3, the DNA is TGCAGTGCTTACCGGGACACTGCCCAAGAGACCCAGTACTTC.

The V and J genes are TRBV5-4 and TRBJ2-1; D is uncertain. CDR1 and CDR2 from the germline V gene are SGHNT and YYREEE (reference sequence). The CDR3 runs 15 residues. Trimming cost V 1 base and J 7 bases, with 15 bases left between them. CDR3 coding DNA: TGTGCCAGCAGCTTGAGGCAAGGTCTGGGAAATGAGCAGTTCTTC. Translating gives CASSLRQGLGNEQFF.

This clonotype was counted ten times or more. The rearrangement links TRBV6-1 to TRBJ2-5; 11 bases are a match to TRBD2. The CDR3 has 15 amino acids. Germline V gene data show CDR1 as MNHNS and CDR2 as SASEGT. V lost 7 bases, J lost 2 bases, and 6 bases stayed unmatched. The CDR3 DNA is TGTGCCAGCAAGCCTAGCGGGAGGTGGCAAGAGACCCAGTACTTC. As protein: CASKPSGRWQETQYF.